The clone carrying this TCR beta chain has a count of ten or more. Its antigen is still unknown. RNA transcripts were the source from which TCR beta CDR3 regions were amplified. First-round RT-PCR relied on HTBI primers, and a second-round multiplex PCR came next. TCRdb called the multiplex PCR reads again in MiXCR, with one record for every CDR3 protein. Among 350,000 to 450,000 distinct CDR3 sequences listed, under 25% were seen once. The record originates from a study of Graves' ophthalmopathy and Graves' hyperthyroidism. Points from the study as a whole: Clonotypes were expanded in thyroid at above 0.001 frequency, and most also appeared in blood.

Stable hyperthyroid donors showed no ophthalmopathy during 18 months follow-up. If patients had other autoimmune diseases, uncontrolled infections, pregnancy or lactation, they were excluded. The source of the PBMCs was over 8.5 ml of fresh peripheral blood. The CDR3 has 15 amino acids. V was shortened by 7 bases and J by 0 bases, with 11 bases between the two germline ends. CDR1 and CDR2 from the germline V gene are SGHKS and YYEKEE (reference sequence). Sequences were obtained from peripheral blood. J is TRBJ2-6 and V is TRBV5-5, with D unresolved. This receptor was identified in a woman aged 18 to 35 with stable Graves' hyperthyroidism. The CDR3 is CASLNWDSGANVLTF. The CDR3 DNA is TGTGCCAGCCTAAATTGGGACTCTGGGGCCAACGTCCTGACTTTC.